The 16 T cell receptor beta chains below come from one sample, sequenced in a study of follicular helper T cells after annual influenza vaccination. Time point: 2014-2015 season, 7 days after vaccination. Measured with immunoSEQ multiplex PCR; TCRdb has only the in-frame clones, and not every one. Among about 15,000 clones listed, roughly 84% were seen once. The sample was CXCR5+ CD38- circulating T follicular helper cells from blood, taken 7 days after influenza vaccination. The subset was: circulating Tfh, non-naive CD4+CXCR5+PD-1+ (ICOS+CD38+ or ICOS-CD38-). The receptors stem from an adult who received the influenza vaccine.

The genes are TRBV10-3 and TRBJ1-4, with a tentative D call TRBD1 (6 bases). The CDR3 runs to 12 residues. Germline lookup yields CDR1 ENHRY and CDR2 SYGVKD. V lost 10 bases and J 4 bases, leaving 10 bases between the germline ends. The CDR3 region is CATGQINEKLFF. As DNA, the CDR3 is TGTGCCACCGGACAGATTAATGAAAAACTGTTTTTT.

This chain's CDR3 is CAISDGSSYNEQFF. The CDR3 DNA reads as TGTGCCATCAGTGACGGGAGCTCCTACAATGAGCAGTTCTTC. This sequence joins TRBV10-3 and TRBJ2-1; D might be TRBD2 (6 bases). The germline CDR1 and CDR2 sequences are ENHRY and SYGVKD. Trimming left V 3 bases short and J 0 bases short, with 6 bases between. This CDR3 has 14 residues.

For the CDR3, the DNA is TGTGCCAGCAGCGTAGTTGCAGGGTCCACAGATACGCAGTATTTT. It encodes CASSVVAGSTDTQYF. The V call is TRBV9, the J call TRBJ2-3; a weak D match, TRBD1 (5 bases). CDR3 size: 15 residues. V gave up 0 bases and J gave up 2 bases, with 10 bases separating them. Germline lookup yields CDR1 SGDLS and CDR2 YYNGEE.

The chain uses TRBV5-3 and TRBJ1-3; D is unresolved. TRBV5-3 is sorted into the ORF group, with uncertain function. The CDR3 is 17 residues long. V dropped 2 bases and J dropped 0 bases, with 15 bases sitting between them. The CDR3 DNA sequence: TGTGCCAGAAGCTTCCCCGGGTCTATACCCTCTGGAAACACCATATATTTT. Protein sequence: CARSFPGSIPSGNTIYF.

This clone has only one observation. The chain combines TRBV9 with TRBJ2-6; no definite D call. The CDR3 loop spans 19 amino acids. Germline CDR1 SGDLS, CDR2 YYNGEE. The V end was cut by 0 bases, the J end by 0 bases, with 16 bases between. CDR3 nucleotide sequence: TGTGCCAGCAGCGTAGGAGCATTATTCCTTAGCTCTGGGGCCAACGTCCTGACTTTC. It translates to CASSVGALFLSSGANVLTF.

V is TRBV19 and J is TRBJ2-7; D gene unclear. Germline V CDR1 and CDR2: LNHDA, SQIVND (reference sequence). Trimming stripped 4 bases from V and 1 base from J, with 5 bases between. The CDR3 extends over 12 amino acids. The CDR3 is CASSTGSYEQYF. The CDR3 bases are TGTGCCAGTAGTACCGGTTCCTACGAGCAGTACTTC. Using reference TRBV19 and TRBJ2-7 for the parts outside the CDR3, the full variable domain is DGGITQSPKYLFRKEGQNVTLSCEQNLNHDAMYWYRQDPGQGLRLIYYSQIVNDFQKGDIAEGYSVSREKKESFPLTVTSAQKNPTAFYLCASSTGSYEQYFGPGTRLTVT.

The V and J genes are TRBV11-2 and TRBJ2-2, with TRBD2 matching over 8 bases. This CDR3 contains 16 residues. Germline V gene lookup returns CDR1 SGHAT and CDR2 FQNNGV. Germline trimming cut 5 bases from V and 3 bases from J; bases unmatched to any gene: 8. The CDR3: CASSPRTGGDTGELFF. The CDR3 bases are TGTGCCAGCAGCCCAAGGACGGGAGGGGACACCGGGGAGCTGTTTTTT.

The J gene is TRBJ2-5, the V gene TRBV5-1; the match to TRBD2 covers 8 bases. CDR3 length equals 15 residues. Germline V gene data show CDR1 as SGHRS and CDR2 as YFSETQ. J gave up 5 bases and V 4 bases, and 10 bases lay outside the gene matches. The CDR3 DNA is TGCGCCAGCAGCGGATTAGCGGGACCGCCGGAGACCCAGTACTTC. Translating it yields CASSGLAGPPETQYF.

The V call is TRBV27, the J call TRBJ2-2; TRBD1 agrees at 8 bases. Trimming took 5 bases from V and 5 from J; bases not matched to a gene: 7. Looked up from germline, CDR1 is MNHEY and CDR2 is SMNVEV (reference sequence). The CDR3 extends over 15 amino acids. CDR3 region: CASSRAGGRTGELFF. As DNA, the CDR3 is TGTGCCAGCAGTAGAGCAGGGGGCCGGACCGGGGAGCTGTTTTTT.

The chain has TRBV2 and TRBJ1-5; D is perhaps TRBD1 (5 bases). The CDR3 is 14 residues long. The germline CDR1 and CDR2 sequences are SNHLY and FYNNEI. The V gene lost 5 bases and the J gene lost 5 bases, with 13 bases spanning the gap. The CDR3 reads CASSRGGLDQPQHF. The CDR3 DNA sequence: TGTGCCAGCAGTCGGGGGGGTCTAGATCAGCCCCAGCATTTT.

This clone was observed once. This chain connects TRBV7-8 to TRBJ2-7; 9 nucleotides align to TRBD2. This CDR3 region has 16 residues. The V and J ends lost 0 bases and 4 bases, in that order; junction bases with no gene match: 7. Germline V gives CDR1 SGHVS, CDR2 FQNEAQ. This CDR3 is CASSLAGSSGSYEQYF. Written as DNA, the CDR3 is TGTGCCAGCAGCTTAGCGGGTAGTAGCGGGAGTTACGAGCAGTACTTC.

The CDR3 DNA sequence: TGTGCCTGGAGAGGGGATGCCCGAGGCGGTGAGCAGTTCTTC. The encoded protein is CAWRGDARGGEQFF. This chain joins TRBV30 and TRBJ2-1; TRBD1 might be the D (5 bases). The V and J ends lost 3 bases and 9 bases respectively, with 18 bases between them. CDR1 and CDR2 from the germline V gene are GTSNPN and SVGIG (reference sequence). CDR3 length equals 14 residues.

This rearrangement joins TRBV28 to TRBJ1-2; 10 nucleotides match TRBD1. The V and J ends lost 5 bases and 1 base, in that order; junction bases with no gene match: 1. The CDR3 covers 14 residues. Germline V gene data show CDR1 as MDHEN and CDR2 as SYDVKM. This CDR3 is CASSGTGDNYGYTF. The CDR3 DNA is TGTGCCAGCAGTGGGACAGGGGATAACTATGGCTACACCTTC.

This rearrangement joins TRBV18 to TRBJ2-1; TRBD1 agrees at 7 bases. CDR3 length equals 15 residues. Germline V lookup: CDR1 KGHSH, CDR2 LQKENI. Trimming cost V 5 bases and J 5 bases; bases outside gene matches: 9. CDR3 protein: CASSVPGTADNEQFF. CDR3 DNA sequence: TGTGCCAGCTCAGTACCCGGGACAGCCGACAATGAGCAGTTCTTC. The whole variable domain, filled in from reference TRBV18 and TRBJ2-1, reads NAGVMQNPRHLVRRRGQEARLRCSPMKGHSHVYWYRQLPEEGLKFMVYLQKENIIDESGMPKERFSAEFPKEGPSILRIQQVVRGDSAAYFCASSVPGTADNEQFFGPGTRLTVL.

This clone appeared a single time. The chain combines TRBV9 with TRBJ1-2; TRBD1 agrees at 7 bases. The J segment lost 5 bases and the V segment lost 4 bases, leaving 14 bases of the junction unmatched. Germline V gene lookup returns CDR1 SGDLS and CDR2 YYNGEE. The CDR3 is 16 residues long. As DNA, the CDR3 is TGTGCCAGCAGCCCCCGGGCAGGGGGTATCTCATATGGCTACACCTTC. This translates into CASSPRAGGISYGYTF.

DNA for the CDR3: TGTGCCATACCGGGATCTCCAAGGGCTGGGGCCAACGTCCTGACTTTC. Translating it yields CAIPGSPRAGANVLTF. The chain recombines TRBV10-3 with TRBJ2-6; tentatively, D is TRBD2 (5 bases). The length of the CDR3 is 16 residues. V was cut by 9 bases and J by 2 bases, with 17 bases left in between. Germline assignment: CDR1 ENHRY and CDR2 SYGVKD.